Shown below are 31 T cell receptor beta chains from a single sample sequenced in a study of vaccination effects on CD4 cells after COVID-19. Within the ViraFEST assay, antigen-specific CD4+ T cells underwent expansion with viral peptide pools prior to sequencing. CD4+ T cell isolation took place after approximately 11 days of culture. Some clones are missing from TCRdb's copy, which holds only in-frame ones; the method was immunoSEQ multiplex PCR. This sample yields about 22,000 clones, of which about 73% are seen a single time; approximately 12% belongs to the top ten. Their cognate antigens are unknown. Sequences were derived from CD4+ T cells from PBMCs cultured with HCoV-229E spike peptides, sampled before COVID-19 vaccination. The origin of the receptors is a human donor who received a COVID-19 vaccine.

The chain recombines TRBV19 with TRBJ1-3; 9 nucleotides agree with TRBD1. V lost 4 bases to trimming and J lost 2 bases; unmatched junction nucleotides: 15. This CDR3 region has 19 residues. Germline-derived CDR1 and CDR2 are LNHDA and SQIVND (reference sequence). In DNA form, the CDR3 reads TGTGCCAGTAGTAACACCGGGACAGGGTATTTGACTACTGGAAACACCATATATTTT. Its protein is CASSNTGTGYLTTGNTIYF.

This clone was seen just once. The chain links TRBV5-4 to TRBJ1-2; D unresolved. CDR1 and CDR2 (germline): SGHNT, YYREEE (reference sequence). V was pared by 1 base and J by 0 bases, with 10 bases between. The CDR3 is 15 amino acids. The chain's CDR3 is CASSLSQASNYGYTF. The CDR3 DNA reads as TGTGCCAGCAGCTTGTCCCAGGCTTCTAACTATGGCTACACCTTC.

The V call is TRBV4-1, the J call TRBJ1-1; 7 bases agree with TRBD1. Per germline, CDR1 MGHRA and CDR2 YSYEKL. The CDR3 contains 15 residues. Trimming at V came to 3 bases and at J to 6 bases, leaving 10 bases not matched to a gene. The CDR3 spells CASSQEQGRSAEAFF. As DNA, the CDR3 is TGCGCCAGCAGCCAGGAACAGGGGAGGTCGGCTGAAGCTTTCTTT.

The V gene is TRBV27, the J gene TRBJ2-1; 7 bases line up with TRBD2. The CDR3 consists of 17 residues. The V gene's germline CDR1 is MNHEY and CDR2 SMNVEV (reference sequence). Losses at the gene ends were 2 bases for V and 3 bases for J; bases not matched to a gene: 10. The chain's CDR3 is CASSLIARRGYYNEQFF. CDR3 DNA: TGTGCCAGCAGTTTAATCGCTCGGCGGGGGTACTACAATGAGCAGTTCTTC.

The genes are TRBV13 and TRBJ1-2, with 9 bases that match TRBD1. Unmatched junction bases numbered 12, after V lost 5 bases and J lost 5 bases. The CDR3 extends over 16 amino acids. Germline V gives CDR1 PRHDT, CDR2 FYEKMQ (reference sequence). CDR3 DNA sequence: TGTGCCAGCAGCCCCTGGGACAGGGCAACTGGTTATGGCTACACCTTC. Amino acids: CASSPWDRATGYGYTF.

The CDR3 protein is CASSDQIGWGMQFF. The DNA of the CDR3 is TGTGCCAGCAGTGATCAAATCGGTTGGGGTATGCAGTTCTTC. This chain links TRBV6-1 with TRBJ2-1; no reliable D call. The germline V and J ends were trimmed by 3 bases and 12 bases, with 18 bases remaining between them. Germline CDR1 reads MNHNS; CDR2 reads SASEGT. This CDR3 has 14 amino acids.

This chain joins TRBV6-1 and TRBJ1-2; maybe TRBD1 (6 bases). Trimming left V 0 bases short and J 4 bases short, with 21 bases between. The germline V gene encodes CDR1 MNHNS and CDR2 SASEGT. CDR3 length: 18 residues. The CDR3 reads CASSEAILRGLGRYGYTF. In DNA, the CDR3 is TGTGCCAGCAGTGAAGCGATCCTCCGGGGGCTGGGCCGCTATGGCTACACCTTC.

This clone was observed a few times. The chain links TRBV6-5 to TRBJ2-7; D possibly corresponds to TRBD1 (6 bases). V was cut by 7 bases and J by 4 bases, with 14 bases left in between. Germline CDR1 MNHEY, CDR2 SVGAGI. This CDR3 comprises 13 residues. In DNA, the CDR3 is TGTGCCAGCATACAGGGTGGAAGATACGAGCAGTACTTC. It translates to CASIQGGRYEQYF.

The chain combines TRBV19 with TRBJ1-6, with a tentative D call TRBD1 (6 bases). V was clipped by 6 bases and J by 16 bases, with 19 bases between them. The germline V gene has CDR1 LNHDA and CDR2 SQIVND (reference sequence). This CDR3 comprises 13 residues. CDR3 sequence reads: CASSLPTGLELHF. The CDR3 DNA reads as TGTGCCAGTAGCTTGCCAACAGGGTTGGAACTCCACTTT.

This clone was seen only once. V is TRBV6-5 and J is TRBJ2-5; 9 nucleotides line up with TRBD1. Losses at the gene ends were 9 bases for V and 3 bases for J; bases not matched to a gene: 8. Germline loops: CDR1 MNHEY, CDR2 SVGAGI. CDR3 length: 14 amino acids. The CDR3 is CARKRDREEETQYF. CDR3 sequence (DNA): TGTGCCAGGAAACGGGACAGGGAAGAAGAGACCCAGTACTTC.

This clone showed up just a few times. This sequence joins TRBV10-3 and TRBJ2-2; tentatively, D is TRBD1 (6 bases). Trimming left V 3 bases short and J 9 bases short, with 14 bases between. Germline CDR1 reads ENHRY; CDR2 reads SYGVKD. The CDR3 is made up of 14 amino acids. CDR3 sequence reads: CAISDSGRGRELFF. Here the CDR3 DNA reads TGTGCCATCAGTGATTCCGGCAGGGGTAGGGAGCTGTTTTTT.

The chain carries TRBV7-8 and TRBJ2-7; the D is unclear. V dropped 1 base and J dropped 6 bases, with 10 bases sitting between them. The CDR3 spans 13 residues. Germline CDR1 is SGHVS and CDR2 is FQNEAQ. The CDR3 region has the DNA TGTGCCAGCAGCTTAGACGGACGTTCCGAGCAGTACTTC. Its translation: CASSLDGRSEQYF.

V and J are TRBV5-1 and TRBJ1-2, with a possible D match to TRBD1 (5 bases). Per the germline V gene, CDR1 is SGHRS and CDR2 is YFSETQ. Trimming removed 6 bases at V and 3 bases at J, with 15 bases between. The CDR3 extends over 14 amino acids. CDR3 sequence: CASTPGQSDYGYTF. The CDR3 bases are TGCGCCAGCACCCCGGGGCAATCGGACTATGGCTACACCTTC.

DNA for the CDR3: TGTGCCAGCAGCCAACGGACAGCTCTCACTGAAGCTTTCTTT. Residues: CASSQRTALTEAFF. The chain is built from TRBV3-1 (or the pseudogene TRBV3-2) and TRBJ1-1, with D perhaps TRBD1 (6 bases). The V gene lost 2 bases and the J gene lost 4 bases, with 11 bases spanning the gap. The CDR3 extends over 14 amino acids. Germline CDR1 reads LGHDT; CDR2 reads YNNKEL (reference sequence).

In nucleotides, the CDR3 is TGTGCCAGCAGCTTTGGGGCGGGCCCGTCGGAGACCCAGTACTTC. This codes for CASSFGAGPSETQYF. This chain connects TRBV11-3 to TRBJ2-5, with D perhaps assigned TRBD1 or TRBD2 (5 bases each). The germline V gene has CDR1 SGHNT and CDR2 YENEEA. The CDR3 is 15 residues long. The V and J ends lost 3 bases and 5 bases respectively, with 16 bases between them.

The chain joins TRBV5-1 to TRBJ1-2; D unresolved. Germline V lookup: CDR1 SGHRS, CDR2 YFSETQ. V lost 1 base to trimming and J lost 4 bases, with 11 bases between them. The CDR3 sequence is 14 residues long. CDR3 region: CASSLSPIAYGYTF. The CDR3, as DNA: TGCGCCAGCAGCTTGTCCCCTATCGCCTATGGCTACACCTTC.

This clone was recorded a few times. The chain carries TRBV4-1 and TRBJ1-2; 8 nucleotides align to TRBD1. The CDR3 contains 13 residues. V shed 0 bases and J 8 bases; nucleotides not matched to a gene: 2. Germline loops: CDR1 MGHRA, CDR2 YSYEKL. Here the CDR3 reads CASSQDPGGGYTF. The CDR3 DNA is TGCGCCAGCAGCCAAGATCCAGGGGGCGGCTACACCTTC.

V usage is TRBV4-1 and J usage is TRBJ2-7; maybe TRBD1 (6 bases). The V gene lost 0 bases and the J gene lost 9 bases, with 18 bases spanning the gap. CDR3 length: 15 amino acids. Germline CDR1 and CDR2: MGHRA and YSYEKL. CDR3 amino acids: CASSQDRGTIFGQYF. The CDR3 DNA is TGCGCCAGCAGCCAAGATCGTGGGACAATTTTCGGGCAGTACTTC.

This clone turned up a few times. The gene calls are TRBV19 and TRBJ2-5; D might be TRBD2 (6 bases). Germline lookup yields CDR1 LNHDA and CDR2 SQIVND (reference sequence). V was pared by 4 bases and J by 5 bases, with 17 bases between. The CDR3 covers 15 residues. The CDR3 coding sequence is TGTGCCAGTAGTAGGATTAGCGGCCCGAAGGAGACCCAGTACTTC. Its protein product is CASSRISGPKETQYF. Variable domain in full (rest from reference TRBV19 and TRBJ2-5): DGGITQSPKYLFRKEGQNVTLSCEQNLNHDAMYWYRQDPGQGLRLIYYSQIVNDFQKGDIAEGYSVSREKKESFPLTVTSAQKNPTAFYLCASSRISGPKETQYFGPGTRLLVL.

The chain employs TRBV5-4 and TRBJ2-7; D is undetermined. The CDR3 has 15 amino acids. The V end lost 3 bases, the J end lost 3 bases, and 16 bases lay between the germline ends. Germline loops: CDR1 SGHNT, CDR2 YYREEE (reference sequence). CDR3 in DNA: TGTGCCAGCAGCTCCCCGGCCCTGGGCAGCTACGAGCAGTACTTC. Translated, it gives CASSSPALGSYEQYF.

This sequence joins TRBV18 and TRBJ1-6, with 7 bases matching TRBD1. Per the germline V gene, CDR1 is KGHSH and CDR2 is LQKENI. This CDR3 region has 14 residues. The J segment lost 6 bases and the V segment lost 6 bases, leaving 5 bases of the junction unmatched. Here the CDR3 DNA reads TGTGCCAGCTCCTCCGGGACAGTTAATTCACCCCTCCACTTT. Translating it yields CASSSGTVNSPLHF.

This sequence joins TRBV5-1 and TRBJ2-7, with 8 bases identical to TRBD1. The V gene end was trimmed by 4 bases and the J gene end by 5 bases; junction bases not matched to a gene: 8. Germline CDR1 and CDR2: SGHRS and YFSETQ. This CDR3 spans 14 amino acids. CDR3 nucleotides: TGCGCCAGCAGCAACGGACAGGGCCTGGACGAGCAGTACTTC. Translated: CASSNGQGLDEQYF.

This rearrangement joins TRBV2 to TRBJ1-2, with TRBD1 matching 8 bases. Germline V lookup: CDR1 SNHLY, CDR2 FYNNEI. After removal of 6 bases from V and 4 bases from J, the junction contained 16 bases not matched to a gene. This CDR3 has 17 amino acids. As DNA, the CDR3 is TGTGCCAGCAGGTCCCGACAGGGGATCACCACAACCTATGGCTACACCTTC. Translation gives CASRSRQGITTTYGYTF.

This clone was picked up a small number of times. This chain uses TRBV19 with TRBJ2-2; D is perhaps TRBD1 (6 bases). The V end was cut by 10 bases, the J end by 4 bases, with 16 bases between. Germline loops: CDR1 LNHDA, CDR2 SQIVND (reference sequence). This CDR3 contains 14 residues. CDR3 sequence: CATFRDTRTGELFF. The CDR3 DNA reads TGTGCCACTTTCCGGGACACGCGCACCGGGGAGCTGTTTTTT.

This chain connects TRBV6-5 to TRBJ2-2; D call uncertain. CDR1 and CDR2 from the germline V gene are MNHEY and SVGAGI. CDR3 length: 14 amino acids. With 7 bases removed from V and 0 bases from J, the gap between germline ends came to 9 bases. DNA of the CDR3: TGTGCCAGCATTCCAGGAACGAACACCGGGGAGCTGTTTTTT. Translated: CASIPGTNTGELFF.

There are a few counts of this clone. The genes are TRBV4-1 and TRBJ1-6; tentatively, D is TRBD1 (5 bases). The CDR3 has 14 amino acids. The V end lost 0 bases, the J end lost 10 bases, and 10 bases lay between the germline ends. The germline V gene has CDR1 MGHRA and CDR2 YSYEKL. The CDR3 is CASSQDSKGSPLHF. CDR3 DNA: TGCGCCAGCAGCCAAGATAGTAAGGGGTCACCCCTCCACTTT.

The rearrangement joins TRBV6-1 to TRBJ1-5; no clear D gene. In germline, CDR1 is MNHNS, CDR2 SASEGT. V lost 3 bases, J lost 3 bases, and 12 bases lay in between. This CDR3 region has 15 residues. The CDR3 coding sequence is TGTGCCAGCAGTGAGAGTTATAGTACCAATCAGCCCCAGCATTTT. Translation: CASSESYSTNQPQHF.

A few counts support this clone. The V gene is TRBV5-4, the J gene TRBJ1-2; the match to TRBD1 covers 9 bases. The CDR3 consists of 13 residues. The germline V gene encodes CDR1 SGHNT and CDR2 YYREEE (reference sequence). V lost 4 bases and J lost 6; bases outside the gene matches: 4. This CDR3 is CASSSRTGDGYTF. CDR3 coding DNA: TGTGCCAGCAGCAGTCGGACAGGGGATGGCTACACCTTC.

The chain employs TRBV20-1 and TRBJ1-2; 7 nucleotides agree with TRBD1. Germline-derived CDR1 and CDR2 are DFQATT and SNEGSKA (reference sequence). J was trimmed by 4 bases and V by 3 bases; bases with no gene match: 8. The CDR3 loop spans 14 amino acids. CDR3 in amino acids: CSASRGGAGYGYTF. CDR3 DNA sequence: TGCAGTGCTAGTAGAGGGGGCGCTGGCTATGGCTACACCTTC.

V is TRBV7-9 and J is TRBJ2-7; the D gene is possibly TRBD1 (6 bases). The CDR3 consists of 15 residues. The V end was cut by 0 bases, the J end by 3 bases, with 12 bases between. Germline CDR1 is SEHNR and CDR2 is FQNEAQ (reference sequence). CDR3 protein: CASSLAGHRDYEQYF. CDR3 nucleotide sequence: TGTGCCAGCAGCTTAGCGGGGCACAGGGACTACGAGCAGTACTTC.

The V and J genes are TRBV9 and TRBJ2-3, with 9 bases matching TRBD2. Per the germline V gene, CDR1 is SGDLS and CDR2 is YYNGEE. With V trimmed by 3 bases and J by 4 bases, 18 bases remained unmatched. The CDR3 contains 19 residues. CDR3 nucleotides: TGTGCCAGCAGCGGAGCCCCGTGGCGGGGGGGCCACGTAGCAGATACGCAGTATTTT. This translates into CASSGAPWRGGHVADTQYF. Full variable domain (remainder filled in from reference TRBV9 and TRBJ2-3): DSGVTQTPKHLITATGQRVTLRCSPRSGDLSVYWYQQSLDQGLQFLIQYYNGEERAKGNILERFSAQQFPDLHSELNLSSLELGDSALYFCASSGAPWRGGHVADTQYFGPGTRLTVL.